This T cell receptor beta chain was found in a study of OX40 agonist ivuxolimab in advanced cancers. Study information: Earlier anti-PD-1, anti-PD-L1 or anti-CTLA-4 therapy was permitted; roughly 42% had received some.

The protocol was immunoSEQ multiplex PCR, while the TCRdb copy is restricted to in-frame clones and leaves out a portion. Here the sample spans about 100,000 clones, approximately 90% being singletons. On this clone itself: No antigen is known for it.

Study-level results: In the 0.1-3.0 mg/kg groups, partial responders showed among the lowest expansion.

This TCR was sampled from an adult with an advanced solid tumor such as melanoma, head and neck, liver or kidney cancer. The material was CD4+ or CD8+ T cells sorted from blood, obtained in a trial of the OX40 agonist ivuxolimab.

The CDR3, as DNA: TGTGCCAGCAGCCCTGGACTAGGCTACTACGAGCAGTACTTC. This encodes CASSPGLGYYEQYF. The chain joins TRBV28 to TRBJ2-7, with 7 bases that match TRBD2. V lost 6 bases and J lost 3; bases outside the gene matches: 8. CDR1 and CDR2 (germline): MDHEN, SYDVKM. The CDR3 is 14 amino acids.